The clone carrying this T cell receptor (beta chain) was counted at least ten times. Its matching antigen is unknown. The cDNA was synthesized by means of template-switch 5'RACE, which was carried out with 10-nucleotide random UMIs. Via MiXCR, TCRdb re-called the 5' RACE reads, giving one row per CDR3 protein. Of 60,000 to 90,000 distinct CDR3 sequences listed, about a tenth are singletons. The entry originates in a study of neurological immune-mediated disorders. Regarding the study as a whole: The greatest TCR clonal expansion occurred in HTLV-1-associated myelopathy and the least in multiple sclerosis, which fell below healthy controls.

Time point meaning: longitudinal time-point 1 (baseline). The study built unsorted libraries from 2 million PBMCs kept at -80 C. V trimming: 2 bases; J trimming: 4 bases; junction bases outside the gene matches: 5. The CDR3 is made up of 15 amino acids. The germline gives CDR1 SGDLS, CDR2 YYNGEE. The chain employs TRBV9 and TRBJ2-1, with TRBD2 matching over 8 bases. The origin of this receptor is a young man in good health. Material: PBMCs. For the CDR3, the DNA is TGTGCCAGCAGCGTCGGGGCTAGCGGGTACAATGAGCAGTTCTTC. It codes for CASSVGASGYNEQFF. Using reference TRBV9 and TRBJ2-1 for the parts outside the CDR3, the full variable domain is DSGVTQTPKHLITATGQRVTLRCSPRSGDLSVYWYQQSLDQGLQFLIQYYNGEERAKGNILERFSAQQFPDLHSELNLSSLELGDSALYFCASSVGASGYNEQFFGPGTRLTVL.